This TCR beta chain was captured in a study of tumor-infiltrating lymphocytes in primary liver carcinoma. TCR beta cDNA was prepared out of roughly 450 ng total RNA by means of a constant-region primer. The TCR beta library was amplified through three nested multiplex PCR rounds in a modified ARM-PCR procedure. A C-beta reverse primer was combined with TRBV1-TRBV30 forward primers in the first two PCR rounds, and each round had around 11 cycles. TCRdb ran MiXCR on the multiplex PCR reads and lists one entry per CDR3 protein. The sample gives approximately 22,000 distinct CDR3 sequences, around 72% of which show up once; approximately 41% is in the top ten. Between roughly 17 and 31 mg of unsorted bulk tissue served as the source from which RNA and DNA were co-extracted. The CDR3 is made up of 15 amino acids, end residues included. Germline CDR1 reads ENHRY; CDR2 reads SYGVKD. About this clonotype: The CDR3 does not end in the conserved phenylalanine or tryptophan, so this is likely a read error. It is unclear where the CDR3 begins or ends on the DNA, so no DNA is shown, and the CDR3 is as TCRdb lists it.

V usage is TRBV10-3 and J usage is TRBJ2-7. The sample consisted of liver tumor tissue from sampling region 1. Subset in this sample: tumor region T1, superior pole. The source is a man between 40 and 49 years old with primary liver carcinoma and hepatitis B virus infection. CDR3 in amino acids: CAISESSQLTYEHYI.